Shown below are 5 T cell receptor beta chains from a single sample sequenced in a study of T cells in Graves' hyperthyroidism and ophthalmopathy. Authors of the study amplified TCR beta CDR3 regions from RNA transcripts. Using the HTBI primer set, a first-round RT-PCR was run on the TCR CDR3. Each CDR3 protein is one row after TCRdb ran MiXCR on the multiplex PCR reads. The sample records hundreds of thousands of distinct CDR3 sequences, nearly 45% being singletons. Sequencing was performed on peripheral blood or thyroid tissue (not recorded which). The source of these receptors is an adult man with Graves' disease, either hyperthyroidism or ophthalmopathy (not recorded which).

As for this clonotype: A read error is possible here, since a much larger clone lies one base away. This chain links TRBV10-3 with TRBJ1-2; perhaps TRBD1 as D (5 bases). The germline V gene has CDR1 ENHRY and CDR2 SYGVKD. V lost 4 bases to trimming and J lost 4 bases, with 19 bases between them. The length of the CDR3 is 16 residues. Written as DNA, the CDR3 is TGTGCCATCAGTGCCCAGAGTGGGGCGACTGGCTATGGCTACACCTTC. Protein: CAISAQSGATGYGYTF.

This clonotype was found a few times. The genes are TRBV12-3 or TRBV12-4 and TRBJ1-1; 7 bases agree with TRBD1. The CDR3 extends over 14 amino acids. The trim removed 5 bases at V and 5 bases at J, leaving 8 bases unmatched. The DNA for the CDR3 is TGTGCCAGCAGTCCTCTGCAGGGGGTTACTGAAGCTTTCTTT. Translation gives CASSPLQGVTEAFF.

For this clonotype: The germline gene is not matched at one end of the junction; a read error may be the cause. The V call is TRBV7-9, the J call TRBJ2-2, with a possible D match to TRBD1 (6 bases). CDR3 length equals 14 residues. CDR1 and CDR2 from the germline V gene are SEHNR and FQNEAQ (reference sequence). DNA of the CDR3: TGTGCCAGCAGCGTAGCCAGGGGCACCGGGGAGCTGTTTTTT. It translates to CASSVARGTGELFF.

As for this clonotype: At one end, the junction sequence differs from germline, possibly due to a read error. The chain's CDR3 is CASSLMGSASYGYTF. The CDR3 DNA reads as TGTGCCAGCAGCTTAATGGGGAGCGCGTCCTATGGCTACACCTTC. V usage is TRBV10-2 and J usage is TRBJ1-2; unclear D gene. Per the germline V gene, CDR1 is WSHSY and CDR2 is SAAADI. The CDR3 is 15 amino acids.

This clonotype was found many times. The CDR3 here is CSGLQGGTEAFF. The CDR3 DNA is TGCAGCGGCCTTCAGGGGGGCACTGAAGCTTTCTTT. The V call is TRBV29-1, the J call TRBJ1-1; TRBD1 matches 7 bases. Germline CDR1 SQVTM, CDR2 ANQGSEA. After removal of 7 bases from V and 4 bases from J, the junction contained 6 bases not matched to a gene. The CDR3 has 12 amino acids.